Sequencing of this T cell receptor beta chain was carried out in a study of control samples from healthy donors and cancer patients. The assay was immunoSEQ multiplex PCR, and TCRdb's table has in-frame clones only and misses some. The listing contains fewer than 250,000 clones. The CDR3 covers 15 residues. CDR1 MNHNY and CDR2 SVGAGI come from the germline V gene (reference sequence). The V gene lost 4 bases and the J gene lost 4 bases, with 16 bases spanning the gap. The V and J genes are TRBV6-6 and TRBJ1-2; perhaps TRBD1 as D (6 bases). The receptor comes from a woman in her 30s in good health. Source material: blood. CDR3: CASSSRTDTGYGYTF. The CDR3 region has the DNA TGTGCCAGCAGTTCTAGGACAGATACTGGCTATGGCTACACCTTC.